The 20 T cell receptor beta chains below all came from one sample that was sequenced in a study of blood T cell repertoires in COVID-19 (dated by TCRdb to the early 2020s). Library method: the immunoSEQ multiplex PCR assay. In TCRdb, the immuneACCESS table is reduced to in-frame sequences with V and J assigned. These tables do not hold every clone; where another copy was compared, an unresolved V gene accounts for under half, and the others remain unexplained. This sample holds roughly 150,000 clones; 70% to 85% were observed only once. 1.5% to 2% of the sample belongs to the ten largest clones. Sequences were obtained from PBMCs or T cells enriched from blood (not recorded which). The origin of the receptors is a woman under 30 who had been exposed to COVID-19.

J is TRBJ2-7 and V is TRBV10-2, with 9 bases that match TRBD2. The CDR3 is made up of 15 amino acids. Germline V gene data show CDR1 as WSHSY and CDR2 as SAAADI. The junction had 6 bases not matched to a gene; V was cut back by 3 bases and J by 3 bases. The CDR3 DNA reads TGCGCCAGCAGTGATACCGGACTAGCGAGCTACGAGCAGTACTTC. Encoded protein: CASSDTGLASYEQYF.

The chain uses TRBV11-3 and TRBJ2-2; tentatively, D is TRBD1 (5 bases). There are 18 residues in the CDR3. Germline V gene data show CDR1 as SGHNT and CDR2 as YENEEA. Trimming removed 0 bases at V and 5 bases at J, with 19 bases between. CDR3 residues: CASSLDQGGSVVTGELFF. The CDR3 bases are TGTGCCAGCAGCTTAGATCAGGGCGGAAGCGTTGTGACCGGGGAGCTGTTTTTT. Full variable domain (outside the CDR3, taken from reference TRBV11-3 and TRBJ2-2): EAGVVQSPRYKIIEKKQPVAFWCNPISGHNTLYWYLQNLGQGPELLIRYENEEAVDDSQLPKDRFSAERLKGVDSTLKIQPAELGDSAVYLCASSLDQGGSVVTGELFFGEGSRLTVL.

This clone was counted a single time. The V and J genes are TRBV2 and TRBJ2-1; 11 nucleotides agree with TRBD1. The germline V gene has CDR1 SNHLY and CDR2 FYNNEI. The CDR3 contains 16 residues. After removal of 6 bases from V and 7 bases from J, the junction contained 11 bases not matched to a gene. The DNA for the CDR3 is TGTGCCAGCAGCGACCCCGGACAGGGGGCAGGGAATGAGCAGTTCTTC. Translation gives CASSDPGQGAGNEQFF.

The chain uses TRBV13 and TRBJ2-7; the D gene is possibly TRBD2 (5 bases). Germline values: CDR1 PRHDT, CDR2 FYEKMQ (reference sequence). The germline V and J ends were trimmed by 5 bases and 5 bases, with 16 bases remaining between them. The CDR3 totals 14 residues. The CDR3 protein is CASSQSLETDEQYF. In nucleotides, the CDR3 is TGTGCCAGCAGCCAGTCACTAGAAACCGACGAGCAGTACTTC.

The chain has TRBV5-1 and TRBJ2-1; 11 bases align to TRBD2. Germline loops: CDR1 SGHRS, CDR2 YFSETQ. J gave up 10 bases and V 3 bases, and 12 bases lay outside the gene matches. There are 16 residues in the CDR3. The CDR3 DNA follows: TGCGCCAGCAGCTCGGCGACTAGCGGGGTCGCTAGGGAGCAGTTCTTC. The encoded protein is CASSSATSGVAREQFF.

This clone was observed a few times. CDR3 in amino acids: CASSYAVTGAGNTIYF. The DNA of the CDR3 is TGTGCCAGCAGTTACGCCGTTACAGGGGCTGGAAACACCATATATTTT. This chain joins TRBV2 and TRBJ1-3, with 7 bases matching TRBD1. The CDR3 consists of 16 residues. In germline, CDR1 is SNHLY, CDR2 FYNNEI. The V gene end was trimmed by 5 bases and the J gene end by 2 bases; junction bases not matched to a gene: 9.

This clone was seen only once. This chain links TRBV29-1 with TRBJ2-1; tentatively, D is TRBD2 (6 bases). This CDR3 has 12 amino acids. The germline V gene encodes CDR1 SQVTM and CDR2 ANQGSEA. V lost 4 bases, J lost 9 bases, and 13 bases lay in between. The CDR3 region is CSVAPGSGEQFF. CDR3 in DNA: TGCAGCGTTGCGCCCGGGAGTGGTGAGCAGTTCTTC.

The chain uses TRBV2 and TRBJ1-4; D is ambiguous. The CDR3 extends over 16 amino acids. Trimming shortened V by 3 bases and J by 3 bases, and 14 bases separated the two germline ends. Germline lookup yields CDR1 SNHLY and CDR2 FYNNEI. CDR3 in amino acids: CASSEPADQANEKLFF. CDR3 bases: TGTGCCAGCAGTGAGCCGGCGGATCAAGCTAATGAAAAACTGTTTTTT.

This CDR3 is CASSGGGSSYGYTF. CDR3 DNA sequence: TGTGCCAGCAGTGGTGGGGGCAGCTCCTATGGCTACACCTTC. The chain employs TRBV2 and TRBJ1-2, with D possibly matching TRBD1 (6 bases). This CDR3 comprises 14 residues. V was trimmed by 4 bases and J by 4 bases, leaving 13 bases between them. The germline gives CDR1 SNHLY, CDR2 FYNNEI.

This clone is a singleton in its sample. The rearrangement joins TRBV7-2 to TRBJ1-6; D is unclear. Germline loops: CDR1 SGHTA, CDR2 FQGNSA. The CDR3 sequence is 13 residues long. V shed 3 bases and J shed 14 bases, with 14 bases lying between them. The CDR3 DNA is TGTGCCAGCAGCTTCTACATCGCGGACTCCCTCCACTTT. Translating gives CASSFYIADSLHF.

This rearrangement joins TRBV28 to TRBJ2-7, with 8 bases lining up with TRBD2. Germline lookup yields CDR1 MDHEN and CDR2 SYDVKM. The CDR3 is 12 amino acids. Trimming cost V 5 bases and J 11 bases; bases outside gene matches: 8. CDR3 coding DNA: TGTGCCAGCAGTCCCGGGACTAGTTCGAAGTACTTC. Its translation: CASSPGTSSKYF.

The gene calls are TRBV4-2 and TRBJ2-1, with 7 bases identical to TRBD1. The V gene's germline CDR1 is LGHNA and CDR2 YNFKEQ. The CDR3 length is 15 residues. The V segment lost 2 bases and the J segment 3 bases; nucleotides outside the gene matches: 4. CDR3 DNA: TGTGCCAGCAGCCAATCCGGGACAGACTACAATGAGCAGTTCTTC. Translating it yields CASSQSGTDYNEQFF.

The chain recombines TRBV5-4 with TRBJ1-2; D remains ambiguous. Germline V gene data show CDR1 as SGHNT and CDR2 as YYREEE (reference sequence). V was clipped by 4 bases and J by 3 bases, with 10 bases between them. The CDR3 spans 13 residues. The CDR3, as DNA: TGTGCCAGCAGCACTGGTTTGGACTATGGCTACACCTTC. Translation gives CASSTGLDYGYTF.

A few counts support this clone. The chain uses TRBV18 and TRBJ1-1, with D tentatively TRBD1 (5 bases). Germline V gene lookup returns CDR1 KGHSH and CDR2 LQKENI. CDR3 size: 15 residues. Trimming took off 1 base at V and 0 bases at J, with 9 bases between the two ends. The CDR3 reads CASSPLDSMNTEAFF. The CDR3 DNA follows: TGTGCCAGCTCACCACTAGACAGCATGAACACTGAAGCTTTCTTT.

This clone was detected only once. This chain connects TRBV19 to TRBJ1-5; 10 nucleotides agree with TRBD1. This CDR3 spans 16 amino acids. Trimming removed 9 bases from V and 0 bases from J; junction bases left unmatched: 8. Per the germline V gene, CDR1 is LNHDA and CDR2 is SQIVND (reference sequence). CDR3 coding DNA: TGTGCCAGCCTGGACAGGGGGTTATATAGCAATCAGCCCCAGCATTTT. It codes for CASLDRGLYSNQPQHF.

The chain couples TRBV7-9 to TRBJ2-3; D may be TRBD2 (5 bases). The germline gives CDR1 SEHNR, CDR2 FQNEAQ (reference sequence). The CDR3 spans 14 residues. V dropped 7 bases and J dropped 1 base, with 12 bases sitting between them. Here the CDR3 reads CASTTTGGTDTQYF. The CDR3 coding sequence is TGTGCCAGCACCACAACCGGGGGCACAGATACGCAGTATTTT.

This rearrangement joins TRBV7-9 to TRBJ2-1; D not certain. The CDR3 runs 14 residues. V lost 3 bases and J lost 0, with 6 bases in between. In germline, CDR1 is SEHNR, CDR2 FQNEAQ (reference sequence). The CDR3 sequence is CASSFQASYNEQFF. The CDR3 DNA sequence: TGTGCCAGCAGCTTTCAAGCCTCCTACAATGAGCAGTTCTTC.

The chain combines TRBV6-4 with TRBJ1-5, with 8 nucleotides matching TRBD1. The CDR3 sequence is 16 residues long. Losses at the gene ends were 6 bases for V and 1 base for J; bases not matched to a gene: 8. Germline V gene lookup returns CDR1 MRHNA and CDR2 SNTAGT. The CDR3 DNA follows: TGTGCCAGCAGCGCCCTCGACAGGGGAAGCAATCAGCCCCAGCATTTT. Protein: CASSALDRGSNQPQHF.

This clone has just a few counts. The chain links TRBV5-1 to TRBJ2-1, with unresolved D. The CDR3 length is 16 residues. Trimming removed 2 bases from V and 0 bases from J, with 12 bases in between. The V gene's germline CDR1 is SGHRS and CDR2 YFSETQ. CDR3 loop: CASSLPSLSSYNEQFF. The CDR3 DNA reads TGCGCCAGCAGCTTACCTTCTTTGAGCTCCTACAATGAGCAGTTCTTC.

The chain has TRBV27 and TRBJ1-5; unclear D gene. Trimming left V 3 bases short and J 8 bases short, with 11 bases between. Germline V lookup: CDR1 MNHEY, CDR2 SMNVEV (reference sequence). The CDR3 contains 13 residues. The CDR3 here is CASSFNMLKPQHF. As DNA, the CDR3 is TGTGCCAGCAGTTTCAACATGTTGAAGCCCCAGCATTTT.